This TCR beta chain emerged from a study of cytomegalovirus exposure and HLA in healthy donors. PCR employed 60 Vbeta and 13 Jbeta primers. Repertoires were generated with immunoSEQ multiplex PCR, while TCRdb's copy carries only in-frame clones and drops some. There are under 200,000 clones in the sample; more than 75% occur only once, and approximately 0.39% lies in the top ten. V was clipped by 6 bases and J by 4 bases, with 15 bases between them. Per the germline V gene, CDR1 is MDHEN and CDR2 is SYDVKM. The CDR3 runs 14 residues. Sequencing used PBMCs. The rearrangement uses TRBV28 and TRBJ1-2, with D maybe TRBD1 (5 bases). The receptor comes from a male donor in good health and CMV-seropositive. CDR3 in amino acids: CASRPRQRVYGYTF. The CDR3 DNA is TGTGCCAGCAGGCCTCGACAGCGGGTCTATGGCTACACCTTC.